Presented here are 24 T cell receptor beta chains from one specimen sequenced in a study of beta chain features in type 1 diabetes. As every portion of the isolated RNA was reverse transcribed, the sequencing read expressed TCRB transcripts. The data were produced by immunoSEQ multiplex PCR, yet TCRdb's version contains in-frame clones alone and is incomplete. Of roughly 240,000 clones listed, 68% are singletons. Sequenced: naive CD4+ T cells from blood. These receptors all come from a man aged 25-45 years in good health.

The chain uses TRBV7-9 and TRBJ2-3; D not resolved. V lost 5 bases and J lost 2, with 17 bases in between. Germline CDR1 SEHNR, CDR2 FQNEAQ (reference sequence). CDR3 length: 16 amino acids. CDR3 sequence (DNA): TGTGCCAGCAGCCCTGGTGAGAGGCGGTACACAGATACGCAGTATTTT. It translates to CASSPGERRYTDTQYF.

V usage is TRBV4-3 and J usage is TRBJ2-2; D remains ambiguous. CDR1 is LGHNA and CDR2 is YSLEER in the germline V gene. V dropped 2 bases and J dropped 2 bases, with 0 bases sitting between them. The CDR3 extends over 12 amino acids. The CDR3 protein is CASSQNTGELFF. DNA of the CDR3: TGCGCCAGCAGCCAAAACACCGGGGAGCTGTTTTTT.

V gene TRBV7-2 combines with J gene TRBJ1-5, with D unresolved. Trimming cost V 1 base and J 10 bases, with 8 bases left between them. CDR1 is SGHTA and CDR2 is FQGNSA in the germline V gene. This CDR3 has 12 residues. In nucleotides, the CDR3 is TGTGCCAGCAGCTTAGATAGTCTTCCCCAGCATTTT. Translation: CASSLDSLPQHF.

The chain couples TRBV10-3 to TRBJ2-5, with D tentatively TRBD1 (5 bases). Germline CDR1 is ENHRY and CDR2 is SYGVKD. The CDR3 is 15 amino acids. Between the trimmed V and J ends, which lost 2 bases and 4 bases, there was a span of 14 bases. The CDR3 sequence: CAISEVGQKGETQYF. The CDR3 region has the DNA TGTGCCATCAGTGAGGTCGGACAAAAAGGAGAGACCCAGTACTTC.

The chain joins TRBV19 to TRBJ2-5, with 7 nucleotides matching TRBD1. Trimming cost V 9 bases and J 2 bases; bases outside gene matches: 12. Per germline, CDR1 LNHDA and CDR2 SQIVND (reference sequence). The length of the CDR3 is 15 residues. The chain's CDR3 is CASQPGQKIQETQYF. The CDR3 nucleotides read TGTGCCAGCCAGCCGGGACAGAAGATACAAGAGACCCAGTACTTC. Filled out from reference TRBV19 and TRBJ2-5, the complete variable domain reads DGGITQSPKYLFRKEGQNVTLSCEQNLNHDAMYWYRQDPGQGLRLIYYSQIVNDFQKGDIAEGYSVSREKKESFPLTVTSAQKNPTAFYLCASQPGQKIQETQYFGPGTRLLVL.

CDR3: CASSPRAGRTDTQYF. Here the CDR3 DNA reads TGTGCCAGCAGCCCCCGAGCGGGGCGCACAGATACGCAGTATTTT. This chain links TRBV7-7 with TRBJ2-3, with 7 nucleotides matching TRBD2. Germline CDR1 SSHAT, CDR2 FNYEAQ (reference sequence). This CDR3 has 15 amino acids. Trimming cost V 5 bases and J 1 base; bases outside gene matches: 6.

V is TRBV30 and J is TRBJ2-3; D not resolved. Germline V gene sequence: CDR1 GTSNPN, CDR2 SVGIG (reference sequence). The CDR3 runs 13 residues. The ends were cut back, 8 bases at V and 4 bases at J, with 16 bases in the middle. The DNA of the CDR3 is TGTGCCGAGAGTACGGGCCAGGCAGATACGCAGTATTTT. Encoded protein: CAESTGQADTQYF.

Concerning this clone: The same CDR3 also results from other DNA sequences found in this sample. This chain joins TRBV2 and TRBJ2-3; D gene ambiguous. CDR1 is SNHLY and CDR2 is FYNNEI in the germline V gene. The V and J ends lost 4 bases and 4 bases respectively, with 3 bases between them. This CDR3 region has 11 residues. CDR3 residues: CASSAADTQYF. The CDR3 DNA reads TGTGCCAGCAGTGCTGCAGATACGCAGTATTTT.

This chain links TRBV29-1 with TRBJ1-1, with D unresolved. This CDR3 region has 12 residues. Trimming cost V 5 bases and J 1 base, with 8 bases left between them. Germline-derived CDR1 and CDR2 are SQVTM and ANQGSEA. The CDR3, as DNA: TGCAGCGTTATTGCAGAGAACACTGAAGCTTTCTTT. This sequence encodes CSVIAENTEAFF.

The chain combines TRBV4-3 with TRBJ2-1; 7 bases are shared with TRBD1. The junction had 25 bases not matched to a gene; V was cut back by 6 bases and J by 5 bases. The CDR3 runs to 20 residues. Germline-derived CDR1 and CDR2 are LGHNA and YSLEER. CDR3 sequence (DNA): TGCGCCAGCAGTCAACAACGGCCAGTAAGTTGGGACAGTCGGAACAATGAGCAGTTCTTC. Its translation: CASSQQRPVSWDSRNNEQFF.

This chain links TRBV30 with TRBJ1-2; D gene uncertain. The CDR3 is 14 amino acids. Trimming took 7 bases from V and 2 from J, leaving 17 bases between them. Germline CDR1 is GTSNPN and CDR2 is SVGIG (reference sequence). DNA of the CDR3: TGTGCCTCCAGATCGGCAGATTTCAACTATGGCTACACCTTC. It is translated as CASRSADFNYGYTF.

The chain recombines TRBV9 with TRBJ2-7; no firm D call. The CDR3 spans 10 residues. Trimming left V 7 bases short and J 3 bases short, with 5 bases between. Germline V gives CDR1 SGDLS, CDR2 YYNGEE. The chain's CDR3 is CASGNYEQYF. CDR3 DNA sequence: TGTGCCAGCGGCAACTACGAGCAGTACTTC.

This chain uses TRBV13 with TRBJ2-1; TRBD2 agrees at 9 bases. J gave up 4 bases and V 3 bases, and 10 bases lay outside the gene matches. This CDR3 comprises 17 residues. Germline CDR1 is PRHDT and CDR2 is FYEKMQ (reference sequence). In DNA, the CDR3 is TGTGCCAGCAGCTTGGGGCTAGCGGGACTTCAATACAATGAGCAGTTCTTC. It encodes CASSLGLAGLQYNEQFF.

This clone occurred once. This sequence joins TRBV4-3 and TRBJ2-1; TRBD1 agrees at 10 bases. CDR1 is LGHNA and CDR2 is YSLEER in the germline V gene. V shed 1 base and J 5 bases; nucleotides not matched to a gene: 2. The CDR3 contains 15 residues. The CDR3, as DNA: TGCGCCAGCAGCCAAGTGGGACAGGGGAACAATGAGCAGTTCTTC. Translated, it gives CASSQVGQGNNEQFF.

This clone showed up just a few times. The V and J genes are TRBV30 and TRBJ2-5; TRBD1 aligns across 7 bases. CDR3 size: 13 residues. The germline V gene encodes CDR1 GTSNPN and CDR2 SVGIG (reference sequence). V lost 0 bases, J lost 6 bases, and 4 bases stayed unmatched. CDR3 in amino acids: CAWSVEGAKTQYF. CDR3 coding DNA: TGTGCCTGGAGTGTAGAGGGGGCCAAGACCCAGTACTTC.

The chain combines TRBV7-8 with TRBJ2-5; no clear D gene. Looked up from germline, CDR1 is SGHVS and CDR2 is FQNEAQ. This CDR3 spans 12 amino acids. V lost 5 bases, J lost 4 bases, and 8 bases lay in between. CDR3 in DNA: TGTGCCAGCAGCCGCGGACGAGAGACCCAGTACTTC. Encoded protein: CASSRGRETQYF.

V and J are TRBV29-1 and TRBJ2-3, with D possibly being TRBD2 (5 bases). Per germline, CDR1 SQVTM and CDR2 ANQGSEA. Trimming removed 3 bases at V and 2 bases at J, with 9 bases between. This CDR3 contains 13 residues. The CDR3 loop is CSVDVGNTDTQYF. The DNA of the CDR3 is TGCAGCGTTGATGTCGGGAACACAGATACGCAGTATTTT.

This clone has only a few counts. The chain combines TRBV4-3 with TRBJ2-5, with 10 bases matching TRBD2. This CDR3 is built from 16 residues. Germline V CDR1 and CDR2: LGHNA, YSLEER. The trim removed 5 bases at V and 4 bases at J, leaving 10 bases unmatched. The CDR3 here is CASSFDLAGGGETQYF. Written as DNA, the CDR3 is TGCGCCAGCAGCTTTGACTTAGCGGGAGGTGGAGAGACCCAGTACTTC.

This sequence joins TRBV15 and TRBJ2-3, with TRBD2 identical over 8 bases. V shed 2 bases and J 0 bases; nucleotides not matched to a gene: 7. The CDR3 spans 17 residues. The germline CDR1 and CDR2 sequences are LNHNV and YYDKDF (reference sequence). The CDR3 protein is CATSRLPGLGSTDTQYF. The CDR3, as DNA: TGTGCCACCAGCAGACTCCCGGGACTAGGCAGCACAGATACGCAGTATTTT.

This chain links TRBV15 with TRBJ2-1; 7 bases match TRBD2. V was clipped by 5 bases and J by 2 bases; unmatched bases: 6. This CDR3 contains 15 residues. Germline CDR1 is LNHNV and CDR2 is YYDKDF (reference sequence). The chain's CDR3 is CATSPWAGAYNEQFF. The CDR3 DNA reads as TGTGCCACCAGCCCTTGGGCGGGAGCCTACAATGAGCAGTTCTTC. Filled out from reference TRBV15 and TRBJ2-1, the complete variable domain reads DAMVIQNPRYQVTQFGKPVTLSCSQTLNHNVMYWYQQKSSQAPKLLFHYYDKDFNNEADTPDNFQSRRPNTSFCFLDIRSPGLGDTAMYLCATSPWAGAYNEQFFGPGTRLTVL.

This rearrangement joins TRBV30 to TRBJ2-6; D perhaps matches TRBD1 (5 bases). The CDR3 extends over 14 amino acids. Trimming pared 4 bases from V and 3 bases from J, leaving 10 bases between. Germline V lookup: CDR1 GTSNPN, CDR2 SVGIG (reference sequence). CDR3 region: CAWNQGSGANVLTF. CDR3 DNA sequence: TGTGCCTGGAACCAGGGAAGTGGGGCCAACGTCCTGACTTTC. The entire variable domain, with the rest obtained from reference TRBV30 and TRBJ2-6, is as follows: SQTIHQWPATLVQPVGSPLSLECTVEGTSNPNLYWYRQAAGRGLQLLFYSVGIGQISSEVPQNLSASRPQDRQFILSSKKLLLSDSGFYLCAWNQGSGANVLTFGAGSRLTVL.

The gene calls are TRBV20-1 and TRBJ2-1; maybe TRBD1 (5 bases). Trimming left V 4 bases short and J 6 bases short, with 7 bases between. The CDR3 extends over 11 amino acids. CDR1 is DFQATT, CDR2 SNEGSKA, per germline (reference sequence). The CDR3 loop reads CSATGSNEQFF. The CDR3 DNA reads TGCAGTGCTACAGGGTCCAATGAGCAGTTCTTC.

V usage is TRBV9 and J usage is TRBJ2-1, with 10 bases that match TRBD2. The CDR3 covers 15 residues. With 3 bases clipped from V and 4 bases from J, the junction kept 4 bases outside the gene matches. Germline CDR1 and CDR2: SGDLS and YYNGEE. In DNA form, the CDR3 reads TGTGCCAGCAGCGCTCTAGCGGGAGCGTACAATGAGCAGTTCTTC. Protein sequence: CASSALAGAYNEQFF.

This chain uses TRBV30 with TRBJ2-2, with no clear D. Trimming shortened V by 2 bases and J by 4 bases, and 8 bases separated the two germline ends. CDR3 size: 13 residues. From germline, CDR1 is GTSNPN and CDR2 SVGIG (reference sequence). The CDR3 nucleotides read TGTGCCTGGAGTAGAGGATTCACCGGGGAGCTGTTTTTT. Its protein is CAWSRGFTGELFF.